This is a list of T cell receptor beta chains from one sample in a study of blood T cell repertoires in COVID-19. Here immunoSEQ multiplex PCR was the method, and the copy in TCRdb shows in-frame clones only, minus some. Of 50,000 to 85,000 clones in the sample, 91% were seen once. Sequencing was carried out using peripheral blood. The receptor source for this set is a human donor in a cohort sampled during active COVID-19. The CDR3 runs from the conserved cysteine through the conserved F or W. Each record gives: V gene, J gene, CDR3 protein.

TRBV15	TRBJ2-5	CATSRDRVYQETQYF
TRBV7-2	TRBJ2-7	CASSLGESYEQYF
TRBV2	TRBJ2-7	CASSGARGGFGEQYF
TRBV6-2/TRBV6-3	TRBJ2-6	CASSYPGLAPGANVLTF
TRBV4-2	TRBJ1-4	CASSQDPGTANEKLFF
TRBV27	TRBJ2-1	CASSSLDSGGINEQFF
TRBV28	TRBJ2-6	CASSLGGVNVLTF
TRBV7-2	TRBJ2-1	CASSLVGGYNEQFF
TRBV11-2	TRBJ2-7	CASSLGTVYEQYF
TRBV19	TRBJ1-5	CASSPQPRQGEQPQHF
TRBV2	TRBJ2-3	CASSGDLAGFTDTQYF
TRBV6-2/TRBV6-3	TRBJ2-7	CASSYIAASGSIWDEQYF
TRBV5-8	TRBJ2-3	CASSLAAGEFTDTQYF
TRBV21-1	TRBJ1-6	CASSKETGDPYSPLHF
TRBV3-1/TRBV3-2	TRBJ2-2	CASSPVSGTGETGELFF
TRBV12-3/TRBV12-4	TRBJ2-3	CASSRLSYTQYF
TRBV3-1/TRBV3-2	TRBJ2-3	CASSQDGQGYSTDTQYF
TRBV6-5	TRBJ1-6	CASSYRTIENSPLHF
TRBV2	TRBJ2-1	CASTDSGNPQGDEQFF
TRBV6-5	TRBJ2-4	CASSQTGPENIQYF
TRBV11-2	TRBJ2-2	CASSFGPPLRGTGELFF
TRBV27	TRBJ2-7	CASSLKLAGGPNSYEQYF
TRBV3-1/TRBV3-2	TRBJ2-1	CASSPGLAGGVEQFF
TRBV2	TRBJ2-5	CASGDPPVMETQYF
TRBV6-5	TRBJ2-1	CASIPGLAGEDEQFF
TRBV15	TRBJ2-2	CATSRGLAENTGELFF
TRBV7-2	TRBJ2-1	CASSFRPSGNNEQFF
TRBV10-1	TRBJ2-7	CASAHRDTLLPFYEQYF
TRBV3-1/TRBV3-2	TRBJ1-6	CASSLTNRGSPLHF
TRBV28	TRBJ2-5	CASSFPRQGGELAGVYQETQYF